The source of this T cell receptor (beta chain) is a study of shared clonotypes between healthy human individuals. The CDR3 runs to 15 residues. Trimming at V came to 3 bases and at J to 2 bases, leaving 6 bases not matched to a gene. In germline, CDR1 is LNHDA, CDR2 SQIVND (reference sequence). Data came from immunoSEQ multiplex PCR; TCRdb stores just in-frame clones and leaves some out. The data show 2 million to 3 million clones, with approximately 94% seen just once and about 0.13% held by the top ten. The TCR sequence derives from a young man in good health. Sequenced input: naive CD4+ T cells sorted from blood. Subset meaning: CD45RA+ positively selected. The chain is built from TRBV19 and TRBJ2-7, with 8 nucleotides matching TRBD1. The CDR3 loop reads CASSMGRQGTYEQYF. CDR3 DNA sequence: TGTGCCAGTAGTATGGGGAGACAGGGGACCTACGAGCAGTACTTC.